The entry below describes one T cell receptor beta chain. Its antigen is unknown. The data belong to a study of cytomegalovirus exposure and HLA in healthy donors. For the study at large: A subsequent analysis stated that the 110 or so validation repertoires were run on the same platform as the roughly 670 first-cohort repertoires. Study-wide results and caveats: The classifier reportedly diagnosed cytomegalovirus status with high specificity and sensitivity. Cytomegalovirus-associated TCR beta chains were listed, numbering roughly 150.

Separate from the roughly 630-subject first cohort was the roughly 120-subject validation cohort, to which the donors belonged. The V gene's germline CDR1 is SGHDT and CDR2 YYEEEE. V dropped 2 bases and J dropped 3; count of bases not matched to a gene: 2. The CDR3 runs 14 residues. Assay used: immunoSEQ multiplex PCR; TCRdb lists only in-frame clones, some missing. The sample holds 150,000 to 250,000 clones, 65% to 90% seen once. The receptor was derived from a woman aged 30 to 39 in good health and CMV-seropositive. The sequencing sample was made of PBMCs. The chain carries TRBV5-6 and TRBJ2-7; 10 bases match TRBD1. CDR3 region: CASSFGQGDYEQYF. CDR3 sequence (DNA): TGTGCCAGCAGCTTTGGACAGGGGGACTACGAGCAGTACTTC.